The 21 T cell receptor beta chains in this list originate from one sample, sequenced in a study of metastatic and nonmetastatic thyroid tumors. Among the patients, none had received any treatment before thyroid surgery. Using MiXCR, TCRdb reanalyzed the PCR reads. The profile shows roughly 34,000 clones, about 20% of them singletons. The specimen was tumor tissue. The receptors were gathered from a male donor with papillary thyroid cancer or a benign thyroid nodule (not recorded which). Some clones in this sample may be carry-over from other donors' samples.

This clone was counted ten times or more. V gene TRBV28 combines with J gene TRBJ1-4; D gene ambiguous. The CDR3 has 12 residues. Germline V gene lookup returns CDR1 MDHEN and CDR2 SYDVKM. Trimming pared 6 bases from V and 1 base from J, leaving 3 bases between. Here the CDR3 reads CASRLTNEKLFF. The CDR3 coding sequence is TGTGCCAGCAGGTTAACTAATGAAAAACTGTTTTTT.

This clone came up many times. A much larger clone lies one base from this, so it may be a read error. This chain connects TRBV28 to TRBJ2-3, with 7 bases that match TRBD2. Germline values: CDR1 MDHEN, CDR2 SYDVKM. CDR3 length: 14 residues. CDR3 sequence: CAGSPGAGTDTQYF. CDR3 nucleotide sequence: TGTGCCGGCAGCCCGGGAGCGGGGACAGATACGCAGTATTTT.

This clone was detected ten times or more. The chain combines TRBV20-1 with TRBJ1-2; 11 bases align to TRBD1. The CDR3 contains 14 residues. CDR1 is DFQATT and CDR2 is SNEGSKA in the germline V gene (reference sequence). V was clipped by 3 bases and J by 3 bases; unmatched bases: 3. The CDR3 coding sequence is TGCAGTGCTAGGGGACAGGGGGATCACTATGGCTACACCTTC. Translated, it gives CSARGQGDHYGYTF.

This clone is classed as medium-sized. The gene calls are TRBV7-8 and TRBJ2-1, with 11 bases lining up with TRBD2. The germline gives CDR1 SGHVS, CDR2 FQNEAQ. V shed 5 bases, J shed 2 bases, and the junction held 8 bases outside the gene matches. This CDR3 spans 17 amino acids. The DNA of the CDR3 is TGTGCCAGCAGCACCGCTCGACTAGCGGGGACCTACAATGAGCAGTTCTTC. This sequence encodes CASSTARLAGTYNEQFF.

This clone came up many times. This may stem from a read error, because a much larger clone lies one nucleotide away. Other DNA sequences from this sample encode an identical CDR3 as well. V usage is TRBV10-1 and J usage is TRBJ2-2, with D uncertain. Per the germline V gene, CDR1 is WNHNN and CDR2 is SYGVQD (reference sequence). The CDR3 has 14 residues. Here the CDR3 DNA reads TGCGCCAGCAGTAATAGCAAGAACACCGGAGAGCTGTTTTTT. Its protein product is CASSNSKNTGELFF.

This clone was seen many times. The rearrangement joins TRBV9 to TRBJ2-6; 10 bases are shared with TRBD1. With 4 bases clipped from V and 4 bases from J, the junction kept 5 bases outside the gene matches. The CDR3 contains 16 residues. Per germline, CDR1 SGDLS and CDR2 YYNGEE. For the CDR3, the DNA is TGTGCCAGCAGCCAAGGGACAGGGGTCGGGGCCAACGTCCTGACTTTC. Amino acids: CASSQGTGVGANVLTF.

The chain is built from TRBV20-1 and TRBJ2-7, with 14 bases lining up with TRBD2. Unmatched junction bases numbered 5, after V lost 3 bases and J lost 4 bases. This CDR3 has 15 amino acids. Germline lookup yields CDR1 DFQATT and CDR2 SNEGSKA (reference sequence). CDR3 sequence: CSARTSGRGTYEQYF. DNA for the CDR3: TGCAGTGCTAGGACTAGCGGGAGGGGGACGTACGAGCAGTACTTC.

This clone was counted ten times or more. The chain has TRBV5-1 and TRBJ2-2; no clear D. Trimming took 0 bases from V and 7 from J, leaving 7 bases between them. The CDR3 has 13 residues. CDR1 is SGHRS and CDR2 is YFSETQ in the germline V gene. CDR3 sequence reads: CASSLESVGELFF. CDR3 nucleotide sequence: TGCGCCAGCAGCTTGGAATCCGTCGGGGAGCTGTTTTTT.

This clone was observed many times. The CDR3: CSAREVGQTFQAFF. The CDR3 coding sequence is TGCAGTGCTAGAGAGGTAGGCCAAACCTTTCAAGCTTTCTTT. This sequence joins TRBV20-1 and TRBJ1-1; D gene uncertain. V dropped 0 bases and J dropped 9 bases, with 17 bases sitting between them. Germline V gene sequence: CDR1 DFQATT, CDR2 SNEGSKA (reference sequence). The length of the CDR3 is 14 residues.

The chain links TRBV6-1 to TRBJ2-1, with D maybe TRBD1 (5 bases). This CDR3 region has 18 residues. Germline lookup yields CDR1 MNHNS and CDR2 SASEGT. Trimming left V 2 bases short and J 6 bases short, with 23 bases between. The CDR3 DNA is TGTGCCAGCAGTGAACCCCGTCAGGGCAGTTTTTTTTCCAATGAGCAGTTCTTC. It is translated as CASSEPRQGSFFSNEQFF.

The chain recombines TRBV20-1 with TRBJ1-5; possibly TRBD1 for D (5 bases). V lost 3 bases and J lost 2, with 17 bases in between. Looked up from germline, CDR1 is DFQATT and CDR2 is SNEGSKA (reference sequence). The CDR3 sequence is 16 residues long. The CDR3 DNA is TGCAGTGCTAGGAGCAAGGGGACGGATGGCAATCAGCCCCAGCATTTT. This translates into CSARSKGTDGNQPQHF.

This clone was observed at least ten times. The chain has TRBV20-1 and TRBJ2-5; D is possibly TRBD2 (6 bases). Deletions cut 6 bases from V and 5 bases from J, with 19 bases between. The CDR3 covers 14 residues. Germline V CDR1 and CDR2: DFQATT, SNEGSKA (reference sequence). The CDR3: CSAKRVGGGETQYF. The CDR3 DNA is TGCAGTGCAAAGCGGGTGGGAGGAGGGGAGACCCAGTACTTC.

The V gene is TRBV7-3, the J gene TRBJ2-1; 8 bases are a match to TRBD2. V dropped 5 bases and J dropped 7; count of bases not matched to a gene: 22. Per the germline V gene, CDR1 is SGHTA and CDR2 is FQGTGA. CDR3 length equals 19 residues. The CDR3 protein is CASSLNGRGDTSFGNEQFF. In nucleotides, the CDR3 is TGTGCCAGCAGCCTAAACGGGAGGGGGGACACCTCTTTTGGGAATGAGCAGTTCTTC.

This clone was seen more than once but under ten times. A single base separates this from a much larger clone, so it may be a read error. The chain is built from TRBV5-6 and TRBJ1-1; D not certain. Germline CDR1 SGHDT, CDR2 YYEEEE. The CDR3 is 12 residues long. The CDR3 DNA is TGTGCCAGCAGCTTGACAGACACTGAATCTTTCTTT. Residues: CASSLTDTESFF.

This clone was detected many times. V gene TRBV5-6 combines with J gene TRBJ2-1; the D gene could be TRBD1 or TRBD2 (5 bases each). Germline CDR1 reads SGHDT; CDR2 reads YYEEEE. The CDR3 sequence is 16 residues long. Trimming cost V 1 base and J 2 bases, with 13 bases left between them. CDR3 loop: CASSLYGDGPYNEQFF. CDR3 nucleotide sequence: TGTGCCAGCAGCTTGTACGGGGACGGACCCTACAATGAGCAGTTCTTC.

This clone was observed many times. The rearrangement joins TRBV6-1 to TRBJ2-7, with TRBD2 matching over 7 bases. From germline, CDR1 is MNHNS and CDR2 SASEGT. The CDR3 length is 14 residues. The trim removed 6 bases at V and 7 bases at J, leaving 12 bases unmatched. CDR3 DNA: TGTGCCAGCAGACGATCTAGCGGAGGGAGGGAGCAGTACTTC. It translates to CASRRSSGGREQYF.

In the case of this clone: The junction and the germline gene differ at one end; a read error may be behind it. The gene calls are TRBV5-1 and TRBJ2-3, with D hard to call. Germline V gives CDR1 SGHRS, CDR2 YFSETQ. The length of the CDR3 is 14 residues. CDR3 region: CSSSSGTDVDTQYF. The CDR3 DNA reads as TGCTCCAGCAGCTCGGGCACAGATGTAGATACGCAGTATTTT.

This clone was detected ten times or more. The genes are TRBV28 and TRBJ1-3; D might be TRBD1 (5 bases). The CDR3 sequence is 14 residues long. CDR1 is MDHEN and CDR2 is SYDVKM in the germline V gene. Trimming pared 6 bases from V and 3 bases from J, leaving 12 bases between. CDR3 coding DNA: TGTGCCAGCAGATATAGGGGTAGTGGAAACACCATATATTTT. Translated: CASRYRGSGNTIYF. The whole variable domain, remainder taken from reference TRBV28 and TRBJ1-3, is DVKVTQSSRYLVKRTGEKVFLECVQDMDHENMFWYRQDPGLGLRLIYFSYDVKMKEKGDIPEGYSVSREKKERFSLILESASTNQTSMYLCASRYRGSGNTIYFGEGSWLTVV.

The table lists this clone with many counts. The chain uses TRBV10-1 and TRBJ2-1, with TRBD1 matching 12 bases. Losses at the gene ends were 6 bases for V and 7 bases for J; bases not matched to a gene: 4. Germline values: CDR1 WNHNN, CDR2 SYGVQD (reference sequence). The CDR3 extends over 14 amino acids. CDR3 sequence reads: CASSRDRGPNEQFF. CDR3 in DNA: TGCGCCAGCAGCCGGGACAGGGGGCCGAATGAGCAGTTCTTC.

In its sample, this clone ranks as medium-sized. The CDR3 DNA reads as TGTGCCAGCAGACCCACTAGCAATCAGCCCCAGCATTTT. Protein: CASRPTSNQPQHF. The V call is TRBV6-1, the J call TRBJ1-5; D uncertain. The germline gives CDR1 MNHNS, CDR2 SASEGT. V lost 6 bases to trimming and J lost 0 bases, with 6 bases between them. The length of the CDR3 is 13 residues.

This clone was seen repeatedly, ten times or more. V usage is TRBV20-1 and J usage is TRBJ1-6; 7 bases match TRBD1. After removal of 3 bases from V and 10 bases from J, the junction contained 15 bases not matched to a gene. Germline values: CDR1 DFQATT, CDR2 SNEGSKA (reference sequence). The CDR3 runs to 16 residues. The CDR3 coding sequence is TGCAGTGCTAGTGAAGGGGGCGCACCGAGTAAATCACCCCTCCACTTT. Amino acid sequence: CSASEGGAPSKSPLHF.